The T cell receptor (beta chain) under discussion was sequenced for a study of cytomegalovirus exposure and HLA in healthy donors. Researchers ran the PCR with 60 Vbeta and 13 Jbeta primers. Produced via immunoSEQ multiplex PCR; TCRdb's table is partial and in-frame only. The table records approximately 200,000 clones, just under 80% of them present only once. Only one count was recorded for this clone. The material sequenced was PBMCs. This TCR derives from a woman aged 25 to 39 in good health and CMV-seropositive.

The CDR3 DNA sequence: TGTGCCAGCAGCTCCCGACTAGCGGGGGGCCAAGAGACCCAGTACTTC. Protein sequence: CASSSRLAGGQETQYF. The rearrangement links TRBV5-4 to TRBJ2-5; 13 bases are shared with TRBD2. Trimming removed 3 bases from V and 1 base from J; junction bases left unmatched: 3. The CDR3 runs to 16 residues. CDR1 is SGHNT, CDR2 YYREEE, per germline (reference sequence).